One sample yielded the 8 T cell receptor beta chains listed below, sequenced in a study of CD8 T cells in ankylosing spondylitis. The study, taken as a whole, reports: What appeared characteristic of ankylosing spondylitis blood was a TCR beta motif of about eight highly homologous variants.

Which antigens these TCRs recognize remains unknown. Via MiXCR, TCRdb re-called the 5' RACE reads, giving one row per CDR3 protein. The sample contains 400,000 to 450,000 distinct CDR3 sequences, over 15% of which appear only once. Sequenced input: blood, either unsorted or a sorted T cell fraction (not recorded which). Every receptor here comes from a male donor with ankylosing spondylitis.

The chain recombines TRBV6-1 with TRBJ2-2; D unresolved. CDR1 MNHNS and CDR2 SASEGT come from the germline V gene. The CDR3 loop spans 16 amino acids. The V end lost 7 bases, the J end lost 0 bases, and 15 bases lay between the germline ends. In DNA, the CDR3 is TGTGCCAGCACCATGAACGTCCAGGCGAACACCGGGGAGCTGTTTTTT. Amino acid sequence: CASTMNVQANTGELFF.

This clonotype occurred a few times. This chain links TRBV4-2 with TRBJ2-1; 11 nucleotides agree with TRBD2. Germline loops: CDR1 LGHNA, CDR2 YNFKEQ. The CDR3 length is 19 residues. With V trimmed by 0 bases and J by 6 bases, 13 bases remained unmatched. The CDR3 region has the DNA TGTGCCAGCAGCCAAGATCCAACTAGCGGGAGTTTAGTTACCAATGAGCAGTTCTTC. Amino acids: CASSQDPTSGSLVTNEQFF.

The chain has TRBV20-1 and TRBJ1-5; weak D call: TRBD1 (6 bases). CDR1 and CDR2 (germline): DFQATT, SNEGSKA (reference sequence). Deletions cut 5 bases from V and 0 bases from J, with 8 bases between. There are 13 residues in the CDR3. CDR3 sequence (DNA): TGCAGTGCTGGGACACTTAGCAATCAGCCCCAGCATTTT. Protein sequence: CSAGTLSNQPQHF.

The sample holds a few counts of this clonotype. The gene calls are TRBV7-8 and TRBJ2-7; D uncertain. CDR1 and CDR2 from the germline V gene are SGHVS and FQNEAQ. With 7 bases removed from V and 3 bases from J, the gap between germline ends came to 13 bases. The CDR3 contains 13 residues. The CDR3 coding sequence is TGTGCCAGCACCATGAACCCCTACTACGAGCAGTACTTC. Its translation: CASTMNPYYEQYF.

The chain uses TRBV2 and TRBJ1-5; no reliable D call. From germline, CDR1 is SNHLY and CDR2 FYNNEI. This CDR3 comprises 14 residues. Trimming removed 7 bases at V and 4 bases at J, with 14 bases between. The CDR3 sequence: CASTKTELNQPQHF. CDR3 nucleotides: TGTGCCAGCACCAAGACGGAGCTAAATCAGCCCCAGCATTTT. The full variable domain, its missing parts supplied by reference TRBV2 and TRBJ1-5, is EPEVTQTPSHQVTQMGQEVILRCVPISNHLYFYWYRQILGQKVEFLVSFYNNEISEKSEIFDDQFSVERPDGSNFTLKIRSTKLEDSAMYFCASTKTELNQPQHFGDGTRLSIL.

This clonotype was seen a handful of times. The chain is built from TRBV12-5 and TRBJ1-5; D may be TRBD1 (6 bases). Germline V gene data show CDR1 as LGHNT and CDR2 as FRNRAP. V was cut by 0 bases and J by 6 bases, with 15 bases left in between. This CDR3 spans 16 amino acids. CDR3 coding DNA: TGTGCTAGTGGTTTGGTAATCCCGGGACACAGTCAGCCCCAGCATTTT. Protein product: CASGLVIPGHSQPQHF.

There are many counts of this clonotype. This sequence joins TRBV28 and TRBJ2-7, with D perhaps TRBD2 (6 bases). Germline CDR1 MDHEN, CDR2 SYDVKM. The CDR3 has 13 amino acids. V lost 5 bases, J lost 3 bases, and 11 bases lay in between. CDR3 bases: TGTGCCAGCAGTCTAGGGACTTTCTACGAGCAGTACTTC. This encodes CASSLGTFYEQYF.

There are a few counts of this clonotype. The chain carries TRBV7-9 and TRBJ2-1; TRBD1 aligns across 10 bases. This CDR3 spans 15 amino acids. In germline, CDR1 is SEHNR, CDR2 FQNEAQ (reference sequence). The junction had 9 bases not matched to a gene; V was cut back by 5 bases and J by 8 bases. As DNA, the CDR3 is TGTGCCAGCAGCACCTCCGGGACAGGGGATTATGAGCAGTTCTTC. Translating it yields CASSTSGTGDYEQFF.